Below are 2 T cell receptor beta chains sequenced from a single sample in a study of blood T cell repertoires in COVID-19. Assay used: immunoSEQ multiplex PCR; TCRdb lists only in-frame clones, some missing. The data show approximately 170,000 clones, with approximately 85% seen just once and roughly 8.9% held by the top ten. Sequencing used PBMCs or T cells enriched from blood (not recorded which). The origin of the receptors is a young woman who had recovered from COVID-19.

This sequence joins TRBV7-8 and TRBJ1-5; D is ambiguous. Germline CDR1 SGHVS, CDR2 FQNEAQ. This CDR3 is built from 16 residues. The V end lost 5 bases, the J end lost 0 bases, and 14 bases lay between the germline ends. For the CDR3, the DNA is TGTGCCAGCAGCCCATCGGGTCCGGATAGCAATCAGCCCCAGCATTTT. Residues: CASSPSGPDSNQPQHF. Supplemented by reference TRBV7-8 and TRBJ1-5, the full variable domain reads GAGVSQSPRYKVAKRGQDVALRCDPISGHVSLFWYQQALGQGPEFLTYFQNEAQLDKSGLPSDRFFAERPEGSVSTLKIQRTQQEDSAVYLCASSPSGPDSNQPQHFGDGTRLSIL.

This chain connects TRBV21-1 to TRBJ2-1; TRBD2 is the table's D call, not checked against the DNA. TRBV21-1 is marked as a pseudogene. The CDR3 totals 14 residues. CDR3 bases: TGTGCCAGCAGCAAAGCGGAGGAGTACAATGAGCAGTTCTTC. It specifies CASSKAEEYNEQFF.